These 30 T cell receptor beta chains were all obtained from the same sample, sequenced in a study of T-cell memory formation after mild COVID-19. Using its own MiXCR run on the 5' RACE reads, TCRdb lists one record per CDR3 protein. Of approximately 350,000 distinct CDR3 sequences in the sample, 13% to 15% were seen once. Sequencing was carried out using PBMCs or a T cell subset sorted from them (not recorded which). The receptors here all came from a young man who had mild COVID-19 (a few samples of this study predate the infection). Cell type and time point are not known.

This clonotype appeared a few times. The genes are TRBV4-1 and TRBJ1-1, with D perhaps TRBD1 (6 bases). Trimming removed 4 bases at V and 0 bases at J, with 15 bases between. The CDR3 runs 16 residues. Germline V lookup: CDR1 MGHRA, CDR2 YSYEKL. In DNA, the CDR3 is TGCGCCAGCAGCCTCCAACGGGGGGCTTTGAACACTGAAGCTTTCTTT. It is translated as CASSLQRGALNTEAFF.

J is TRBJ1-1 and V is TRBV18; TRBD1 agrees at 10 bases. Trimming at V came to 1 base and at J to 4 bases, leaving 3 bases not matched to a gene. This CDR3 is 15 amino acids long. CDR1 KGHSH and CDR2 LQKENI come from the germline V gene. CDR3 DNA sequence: TGTGCCAGCTCACCACGACAGGGGGCGAGCACTGAAGCTTTCTTT. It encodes CASSPRQGASTEAFF.

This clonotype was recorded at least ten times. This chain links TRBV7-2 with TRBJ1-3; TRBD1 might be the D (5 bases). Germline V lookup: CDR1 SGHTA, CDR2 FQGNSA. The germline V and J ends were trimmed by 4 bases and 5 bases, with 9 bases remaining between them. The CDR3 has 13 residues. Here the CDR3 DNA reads TGTGCCAGCAGCTCCGGGACGAGAAACACCATATATTTT. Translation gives CASSSGTRNTIYF.

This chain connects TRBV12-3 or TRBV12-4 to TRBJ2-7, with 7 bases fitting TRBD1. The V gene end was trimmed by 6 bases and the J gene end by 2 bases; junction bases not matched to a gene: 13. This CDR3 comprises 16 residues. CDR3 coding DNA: TGTGCCAGCAGGCCAAGCAGGGACAGAAAAACCTACGAGCAGTACTTC. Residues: CASRPSRDRKTYEQYF.

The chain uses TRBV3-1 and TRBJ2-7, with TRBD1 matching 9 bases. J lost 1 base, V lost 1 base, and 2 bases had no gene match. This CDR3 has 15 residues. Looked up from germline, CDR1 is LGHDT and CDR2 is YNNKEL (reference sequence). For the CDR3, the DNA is TGTGCCAGCAGCCAAGGTGGGACAGGGTCCTACGAGCAGTACGTC. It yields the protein CASSQGGTGSYEQYV.

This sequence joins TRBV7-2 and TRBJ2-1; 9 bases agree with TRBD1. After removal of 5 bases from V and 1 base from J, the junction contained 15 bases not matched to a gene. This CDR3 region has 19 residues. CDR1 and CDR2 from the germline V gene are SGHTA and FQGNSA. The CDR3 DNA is TGTGCCAGCAGCGCCCCAAGGGACTTCGGGACAGGGTCCTACAATGAGCAGTTCTTC. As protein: CASSAPRDFGTGSYNEQFF. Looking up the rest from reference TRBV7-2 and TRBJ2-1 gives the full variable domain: GAGVSQSPSNKVTEKGKDVELRCDPISGHTALYWYRQSLGQGLEFLIYFQGNSAPDKSGLPSDRFSAERTGGSVSTLTIQRTQQEDSAVYLCASSAPRDFGTGSYNEQFFGPGTRLTVL.

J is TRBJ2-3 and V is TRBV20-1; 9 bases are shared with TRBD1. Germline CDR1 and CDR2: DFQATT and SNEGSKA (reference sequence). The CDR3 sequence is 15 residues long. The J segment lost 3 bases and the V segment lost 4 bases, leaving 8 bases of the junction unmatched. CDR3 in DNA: TGCAGTGCTACCCTCCGACAGGGGGAGACAGATACGCAGTATTTT. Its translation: CSATLRQGETDTQYF.

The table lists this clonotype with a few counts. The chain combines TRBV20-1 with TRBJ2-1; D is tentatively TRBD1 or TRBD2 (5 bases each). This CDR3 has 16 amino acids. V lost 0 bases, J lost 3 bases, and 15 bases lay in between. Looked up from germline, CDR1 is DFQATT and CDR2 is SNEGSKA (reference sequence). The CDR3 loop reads CSARDASRGGYNEQFF. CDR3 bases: TGCAGTGCTAGAGACGCTTCTCGTGGGGGCTACAATGAGCAGTTCTTC.

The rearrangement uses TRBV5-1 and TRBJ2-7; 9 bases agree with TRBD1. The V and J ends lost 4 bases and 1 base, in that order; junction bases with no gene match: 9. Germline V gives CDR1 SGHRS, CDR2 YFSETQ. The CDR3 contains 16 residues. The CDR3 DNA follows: TGCGCCAGCAGCCCGTCTTCCGGGACAGGGTCCTACGAGCAGTACTTC. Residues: CASSPSSGTGSYEQYF. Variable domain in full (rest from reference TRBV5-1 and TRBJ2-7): KAGVTQTPRYLIKTRGQQVTLSCSPISGHRSVSWYQQTPGQGLQFLFEYFSETQRNKGNFPGRFSGRQFSNSRSEMNVSTLELGDSALYLCASSPSSGTGSYEQYFGPGTRLTVT.

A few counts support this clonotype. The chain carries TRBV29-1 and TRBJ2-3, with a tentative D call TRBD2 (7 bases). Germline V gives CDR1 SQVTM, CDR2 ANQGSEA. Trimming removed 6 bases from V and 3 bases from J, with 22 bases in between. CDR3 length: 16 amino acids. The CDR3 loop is CSVTYRGAEWTDTQYF. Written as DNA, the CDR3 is TGCAGCGTCACCTACCGGGGGGCGGAGTGGACAGATACGCAGTATTTT.

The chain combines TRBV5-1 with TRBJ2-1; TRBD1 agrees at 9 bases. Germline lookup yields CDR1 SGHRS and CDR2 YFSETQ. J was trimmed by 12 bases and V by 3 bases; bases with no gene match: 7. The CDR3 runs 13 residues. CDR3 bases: TGCGCCAGCAGCTCCAAACAGGGGGCGGCGCAGTTCTTC. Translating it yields CASSSKQGAAQFF.

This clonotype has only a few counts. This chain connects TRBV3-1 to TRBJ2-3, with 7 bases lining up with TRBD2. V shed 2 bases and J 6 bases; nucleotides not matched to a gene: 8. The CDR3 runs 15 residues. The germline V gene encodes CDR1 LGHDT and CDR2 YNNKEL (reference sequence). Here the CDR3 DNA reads TGTGCCAGCAGCCAACGCCCTCGGGGGGAGGATACGCAGTATTTT. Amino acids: CASSQRPRGEDTQYF.

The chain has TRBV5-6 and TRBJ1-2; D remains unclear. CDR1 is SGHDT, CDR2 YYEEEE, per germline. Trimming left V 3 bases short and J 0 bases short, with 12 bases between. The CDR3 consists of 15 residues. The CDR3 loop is CASSSIGSSNYGYTF. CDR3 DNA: TGTGCCAGCAGCTCGATCGGGAGCTCTAACTATGGCTACACCTTC.

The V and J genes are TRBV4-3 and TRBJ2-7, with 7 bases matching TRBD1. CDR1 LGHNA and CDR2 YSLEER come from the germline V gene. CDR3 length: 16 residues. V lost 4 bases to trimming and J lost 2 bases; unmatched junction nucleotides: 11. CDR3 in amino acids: CASSRTNRGEAYEQYF. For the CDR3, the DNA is TGCGCCAGCAGCCGTACCAACAGGGGAGAAGCCTACGAGCAGTACTTC.

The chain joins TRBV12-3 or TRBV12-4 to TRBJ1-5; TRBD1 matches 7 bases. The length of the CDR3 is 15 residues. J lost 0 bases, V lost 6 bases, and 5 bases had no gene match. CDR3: CASSPTGISNQPQHF. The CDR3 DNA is TGTGCCAGCAGCCCGACAGGGATTAGCAATCAGCCCCAGCATTTT.

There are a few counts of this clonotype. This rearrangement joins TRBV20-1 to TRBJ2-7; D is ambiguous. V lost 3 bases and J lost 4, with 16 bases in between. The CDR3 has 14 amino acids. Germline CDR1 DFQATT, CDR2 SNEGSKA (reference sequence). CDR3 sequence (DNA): TGCAGTGCTAGGGCCCCACAGAAGCCTTACGAGCAGTACTTC. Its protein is CSARAPQKPYEQYF.

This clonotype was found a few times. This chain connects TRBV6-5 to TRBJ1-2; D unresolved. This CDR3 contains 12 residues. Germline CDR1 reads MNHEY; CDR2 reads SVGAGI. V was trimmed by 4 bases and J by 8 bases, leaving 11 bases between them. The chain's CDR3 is CASSSTIGGYTF. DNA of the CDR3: TGTGCCAGCAGTTCCACGATAGGGGGCTACACCTTC.

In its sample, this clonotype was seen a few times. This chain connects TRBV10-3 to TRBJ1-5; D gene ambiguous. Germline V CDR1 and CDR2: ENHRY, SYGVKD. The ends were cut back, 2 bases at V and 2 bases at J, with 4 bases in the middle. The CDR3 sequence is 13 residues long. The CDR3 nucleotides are TGTGCCATCAGTGAGGTAGGCAATCAGCCCCAGCATTTT. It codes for CAISEVGNQPQHF.

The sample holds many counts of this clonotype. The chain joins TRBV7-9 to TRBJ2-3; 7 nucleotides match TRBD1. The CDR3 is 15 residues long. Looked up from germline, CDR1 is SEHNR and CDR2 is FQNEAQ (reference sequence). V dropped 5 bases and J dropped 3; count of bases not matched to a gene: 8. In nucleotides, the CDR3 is TGTGCCAGCAGCCAGGGGGTCGAATTGACAGATACGCAGTATTTT. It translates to CASSQGVELTDTQYF.

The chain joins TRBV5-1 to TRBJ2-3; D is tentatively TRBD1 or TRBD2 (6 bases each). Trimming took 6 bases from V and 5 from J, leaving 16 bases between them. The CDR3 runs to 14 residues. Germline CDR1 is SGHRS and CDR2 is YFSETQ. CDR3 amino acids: CASNHGGLGDTQYF. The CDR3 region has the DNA TGCGCCAGCAACCATGGGGGGCTCGGAGATACGCAGTATTTT.

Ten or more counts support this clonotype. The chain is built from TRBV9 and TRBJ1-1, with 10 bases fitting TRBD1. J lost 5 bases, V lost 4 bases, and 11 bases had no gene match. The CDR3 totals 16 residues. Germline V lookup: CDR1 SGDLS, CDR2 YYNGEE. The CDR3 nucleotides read TGTGCCAGCAGCACCGGGACAGGGGCGAAGATTACTGAAGCTTTCTTT. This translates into CASSTGTGAKITEAFF.

The CDR3 DNA reads as TGTGCCAGCAGTTTCCGGACAGGGGGTAAAGAGACCCAGTACTTC. The encoded protein is CASSFRTGGKETQYF. This chain joins TRBV12-3 or TRBV12-4 and TRBJ2-5, with TRBD1 matching 10 bases. The J segment lost 3 bases and the V segment lost 3 bases, leaving 4 bases of the junction unmatched. The CDR3 is made up of 15 amino acids.

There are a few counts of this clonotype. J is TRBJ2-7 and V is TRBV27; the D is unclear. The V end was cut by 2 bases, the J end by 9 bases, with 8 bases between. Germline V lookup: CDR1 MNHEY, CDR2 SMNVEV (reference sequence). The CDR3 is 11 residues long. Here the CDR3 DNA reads TGTGCCAGCAGTTTAAGACCTGGGCAGTACGTC. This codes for CASSLRPGQYV.

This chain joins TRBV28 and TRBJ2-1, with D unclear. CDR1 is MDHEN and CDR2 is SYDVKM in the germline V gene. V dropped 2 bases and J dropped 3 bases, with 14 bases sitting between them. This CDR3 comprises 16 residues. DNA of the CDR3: TGTGCCAGCAGTTTAGGACGGCCGGGTCGCTACAATGAGCAGTTCTTC. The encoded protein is CASSLGRPGRYNEQFF.

CDR3 protein: CASKRQQAGRSTEAFF. CDR3 sequence (DNA): TGTGCCAGCAAACGGCAGCAGGCAGGGAGGTCCACTGAAGCTTTCTTT. The chain recombines TRBV5-4 with TRBJ1-1; D perhaps matches TRBD1 (5 bases). The germline gives CDR1 SGHNT, CDR2 YYREEE (reference sequence). The V end lost 6 bases, the J end lost 4 bases, and 22 bases lay between the germline ends. The CDR3 extends over 16 amino acids.

The CDR3 bases are TGTGCCACCGAGGACCGGATCTCCTATGGCTACACCTTC. Amino acid sequence: CATEDRISYGYTF. The rearrangement uses TRBV19 and TRBJ1-2, with D unresolved. The germline V gene encodes CDR1 LNHDA and CDR2 SQIVND (reference sequence). The CDR3 sequence is 13 residues long. V was shortened by 10 bases and J by 4 bases, with 16 bases between the two germline ends.

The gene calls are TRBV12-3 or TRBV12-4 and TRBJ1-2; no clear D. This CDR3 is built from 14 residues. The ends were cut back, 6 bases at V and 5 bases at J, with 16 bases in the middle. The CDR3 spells CASSHIRAGYGYTF. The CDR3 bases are TGTGCCAGCAGCCACATTCGGGCAGGATATGGCTACACCTTC.

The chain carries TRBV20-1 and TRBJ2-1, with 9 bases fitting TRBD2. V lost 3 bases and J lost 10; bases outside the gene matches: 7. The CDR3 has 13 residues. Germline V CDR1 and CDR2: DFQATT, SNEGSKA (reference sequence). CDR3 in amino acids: CSASRRGGREQFF. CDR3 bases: TGCAGTGCTAGCCGGCGGGGGGGCCGGGAGCAGTTCTTC.

CDR3 DNA: TGCAGTGCTGCCTTCGGCGGGAGCTCCTACAATGAGCAGTTCTTC. It is translated as CSAAFGGSSYNEQFF. V is TRBV20-1 and J is TRBJ2-1, with TRBD2 matching 7 bases. Unmatched junction bases numbered 7, after V lost 5 bases and J lost 0 bases. The germline V gene encodes CDR1 DFQATT and CDR2 SNEGSKA (reference sequence). This CDR3 comprises 15 residues.

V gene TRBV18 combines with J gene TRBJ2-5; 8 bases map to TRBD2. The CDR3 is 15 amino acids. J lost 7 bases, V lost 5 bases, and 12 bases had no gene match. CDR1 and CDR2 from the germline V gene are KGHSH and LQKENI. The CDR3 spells CASSAIAGPSTTQYF. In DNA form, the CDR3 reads TGTGCCAGCTCAGCCATAGCGGGGCCCTCGACGACCCAGTACTTC.